This T cell receptor beta chain was found in a study of T-cell memory formation after mild COVID-19. Findings and limits, study-wide: There were some responding clones in pre-infection memory, which suggested that cross-reactive memory had joined.

V lost 4 bases and J 6 bases, leaving 14 bases between the germline ends. The CDR3 has 14 residues. The germline V gene encodes CDR1 MNHEY and CDR2 SVGEGT. A few counts support this clonotype. Its target is unknown. MiXCR, run by TCRdb on the 5' RACE reads, gives a single entry per CDR3 protein. The data hold about 180,000 distinct CDR3 sequences, with roughly 20% observed a single time. Sequencing input: PBMCs or a T cell subset sorted from them (not recorded which). V usage is TRBV6-2 or TRBV6-3 and J usage is TRBJ2-3, with D unresolved. This receptor was taken from a young man who had mild COVID-19 (a few samples of this study predate the infection). Cell type and time point are not known. Here the CDR3 reads CASSFEGATDTQYF. CDR3 DNA: TGTGCCAGCAGTTTCGAAGGCGCGACTGATACGCAGTATTTT.